The subject of this entry is one TCR beta chain. Its antigen is as yet unknown. The PCR was carried out with 60 Vbeta primers and 13 Jbeta primers. TCRdb's table, derived via immunoSEQ multiplex PCR, lists solely in-frame clones and lacks some. The top ten clones hold roughly 4.6% of a sample with approximately 120,000 clones, roughly a tenth of them seen once. This record comes from a study of cytomegalovirus exposure and HLA in healthy donors. Germline lookup yields CDR1 WNHNN and CDR2 SYGVQD (reference sequence). The trim removed 4 bases at V and 0 bases at J, leaving 3 bases unmatched. The CDR3 is 15 residues long. General observations from the study: The productive fraction for most TCR beta V segments was about 87% or about 30% in an earlier analysis. TCR beta sequences reportedly predicted most subjects' HLA-A and HLA-B alleles accurately. In a later analysis, a missense DCLRE1C variant was linked to TCR beta V- and J-gene trimming. Sequencing artifact likely explains a cluster of highly shared sequence variants.

This receptor was taken from a woman aged 18-29 years in good health and CMV-seropositive. The chain links TRBV10-1 to TRBJ2-7; 10 bases agree with TRBD2. Input material: PBMCs. CDR3 nucleotides: TGCGCCAGCAGTGGAGGACTAGCGGACTCCTACGAGCAGTACTTC. It codes for CASSGGLADSYEQYF.